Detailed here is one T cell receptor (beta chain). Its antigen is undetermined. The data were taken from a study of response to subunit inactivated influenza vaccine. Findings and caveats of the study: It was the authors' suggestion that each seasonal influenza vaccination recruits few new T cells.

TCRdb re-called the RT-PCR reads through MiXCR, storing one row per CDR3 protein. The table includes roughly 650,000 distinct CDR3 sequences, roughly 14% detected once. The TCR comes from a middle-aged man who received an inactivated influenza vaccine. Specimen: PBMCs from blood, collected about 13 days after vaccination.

The CDR3 loop is CASRWSFSGANVLTF. The CDR3 DNA follows: TGTGCCAGCAGGTGGTCCTTCTCCGGGGCCAACGTCCTGACTTTC. The chain carries TRBV6-1 and TRBJ2-6; D is undetermined. The germline CDR1 and CDR2 sequences are MNHNS and SASEGT. The CDR3 sequence is 15 residues long. V was clipped by 6 bases and J by 4 bases, with 13 bases between them.